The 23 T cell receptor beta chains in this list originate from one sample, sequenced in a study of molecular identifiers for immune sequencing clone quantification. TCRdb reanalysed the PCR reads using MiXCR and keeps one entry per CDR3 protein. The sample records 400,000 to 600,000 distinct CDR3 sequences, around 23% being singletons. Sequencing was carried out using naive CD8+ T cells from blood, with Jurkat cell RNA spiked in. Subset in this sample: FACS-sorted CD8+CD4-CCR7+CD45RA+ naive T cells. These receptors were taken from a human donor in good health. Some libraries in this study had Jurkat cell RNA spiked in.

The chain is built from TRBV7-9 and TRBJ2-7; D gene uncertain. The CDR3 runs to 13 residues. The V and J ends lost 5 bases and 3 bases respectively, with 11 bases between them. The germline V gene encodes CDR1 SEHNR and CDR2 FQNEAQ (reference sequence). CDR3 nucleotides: TGTGCCAGCAGCCCCCCTAATATCTACGAGCAGTACTTC. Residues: CASSPPNIYEQYF.

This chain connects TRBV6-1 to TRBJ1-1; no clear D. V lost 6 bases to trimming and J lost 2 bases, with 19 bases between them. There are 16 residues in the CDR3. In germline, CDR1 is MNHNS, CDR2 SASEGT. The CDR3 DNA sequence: TGTGCCAGCAGCCAATTTCCCTCCGGAAGCAACACTGAAGCTTTCTTT. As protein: CASSQFPSGSNTEAFF.

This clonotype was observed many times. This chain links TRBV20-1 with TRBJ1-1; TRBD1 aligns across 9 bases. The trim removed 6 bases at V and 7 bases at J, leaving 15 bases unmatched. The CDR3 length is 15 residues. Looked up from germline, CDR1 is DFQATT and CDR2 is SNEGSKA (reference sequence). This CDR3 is CSAYWTGERSDEAFF. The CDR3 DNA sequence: TGCAGTGCCTATTGGACAGGGGAGCGGAGCGATGAAGCTTTCTTT.

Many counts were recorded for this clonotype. The CDR3 sequence is CASSSRTGAGANVLTF. The CDR3 DNA follows: TGTGCCAGCAGCTCCCGGACAGGGGCTGGGGCCAACGTCCTGACTTTC. This rearrangement joins TRBV7-6 to TRBJ2-6, with 9 bases fitting TRBD1. The V segment lost 4 bases and the J segment 2 bases; nucleotides outside the gene matches: 3. The CDR3 consists of 16 residues. Germline CDR1 reads SGHVS; CDR2 reads FNYEAQ. Together with reference TRBV7-6 and TRBJ2-6, the CDR3 gives the full variable domain: GAGVSQSPRYKVTKRGQDVALRCDPISGHVSLYWYRQALGQGPEFLTYFNYEAQQDKSGLPNDRFSAERPEGSISTLTIQRTEQRDSAMYRCASSSRTGAGANVLTFGAGSRLTVL.

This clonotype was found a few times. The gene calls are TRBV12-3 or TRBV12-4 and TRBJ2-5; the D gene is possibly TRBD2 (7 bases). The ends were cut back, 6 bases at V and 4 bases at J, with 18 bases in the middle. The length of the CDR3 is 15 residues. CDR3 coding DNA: TGTGCCAGCAGGAAGAGGGGGGGATTCGGAGAGACCCAGTACTTC. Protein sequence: CASRKRGGFGETQYF.

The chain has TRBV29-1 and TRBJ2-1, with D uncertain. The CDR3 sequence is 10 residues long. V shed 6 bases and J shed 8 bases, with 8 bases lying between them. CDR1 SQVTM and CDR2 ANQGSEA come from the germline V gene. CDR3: CSVPSHEQFF. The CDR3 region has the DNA TGCAGCGTCCCATCGCATGAGCAGTTCTTC.

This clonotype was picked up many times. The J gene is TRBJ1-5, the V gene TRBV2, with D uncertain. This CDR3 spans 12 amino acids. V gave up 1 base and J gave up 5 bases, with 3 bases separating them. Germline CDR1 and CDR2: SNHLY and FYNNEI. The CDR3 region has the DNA TGTGCCAGCAGTGAAGGCGATCAGCCCCAGCATTTT. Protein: CASSEGDQPQHF.

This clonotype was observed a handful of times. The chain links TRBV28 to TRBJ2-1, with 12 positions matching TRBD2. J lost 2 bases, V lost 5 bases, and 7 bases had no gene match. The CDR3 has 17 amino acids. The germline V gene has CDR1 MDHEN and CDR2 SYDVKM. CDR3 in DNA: TGTGCCAGCAGTGTGACTAGCGGGAGATCTGCCTACAATGAGCAGTTCTTC. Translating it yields CASSVTSGRSAYNEQFF.

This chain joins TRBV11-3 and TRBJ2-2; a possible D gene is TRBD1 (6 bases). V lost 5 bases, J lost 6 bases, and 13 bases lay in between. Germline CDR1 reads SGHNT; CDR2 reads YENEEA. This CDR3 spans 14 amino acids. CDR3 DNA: TGTGCCAGCAGCCCGTGGGGGCTCTCCGGGGAGCTGTTTTTT. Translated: CASSPWGLSGELFF.

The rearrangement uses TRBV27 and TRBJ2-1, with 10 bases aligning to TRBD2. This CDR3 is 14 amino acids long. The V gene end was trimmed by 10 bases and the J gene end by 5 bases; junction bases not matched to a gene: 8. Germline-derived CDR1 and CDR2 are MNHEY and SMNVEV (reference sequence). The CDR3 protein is CATGTSDNNNEQFF. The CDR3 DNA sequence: TGTGCCACCGGGACTAGCGATAATAACAATGAGCAGTTCTTC.

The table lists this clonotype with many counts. CDR3 bases: TGCAGCGGAGGGGACACCGTCACTGAAGCTTTCTTT. Translation: CSGGDTVTEAFF. The genes are TRBV29-1 and TRBJ1-1; a weak D match, TRBD1 (6 bases). The ends were cut back, 7 bases at V and 4 bases at J, with 13 bases in the middle. The CDR3 has 12 residues. Germline assignment: CDR1 SQVTM and CDR2 ANQGSEA. Drawing the rest from reference TRBV29-1 and TRBJ1-1, the complete variable domain is SAVISQKPSRDICQRGTSLTIQCQVDSQVTMMFWYRQQPGQSLTLIATANQGSEATYESGFVIDKFPISRPNLTFSTLTVSNMSPEDSSIYLCSGGDTVTEAFFGQGTRLTVV.

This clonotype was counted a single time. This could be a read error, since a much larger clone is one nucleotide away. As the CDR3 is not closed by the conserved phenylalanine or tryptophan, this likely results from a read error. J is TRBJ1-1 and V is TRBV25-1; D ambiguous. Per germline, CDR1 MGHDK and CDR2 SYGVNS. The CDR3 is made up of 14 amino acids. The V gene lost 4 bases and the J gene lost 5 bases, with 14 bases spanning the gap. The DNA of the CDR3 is TGTGCCAGCAGTGGACCACAGTCATGGACTGAAGCTTTCTTA. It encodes CASSGPQSWTEAFL.

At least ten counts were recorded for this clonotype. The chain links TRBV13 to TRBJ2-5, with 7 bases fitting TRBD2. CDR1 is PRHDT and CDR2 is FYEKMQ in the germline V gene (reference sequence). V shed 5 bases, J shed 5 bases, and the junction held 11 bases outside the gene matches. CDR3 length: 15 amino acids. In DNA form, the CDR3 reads TGTGCCAGCAGCCCACGGGGAGGGGCTGCGGAGACCCAGTACTTC. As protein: CASSPRGGAAETQYF.

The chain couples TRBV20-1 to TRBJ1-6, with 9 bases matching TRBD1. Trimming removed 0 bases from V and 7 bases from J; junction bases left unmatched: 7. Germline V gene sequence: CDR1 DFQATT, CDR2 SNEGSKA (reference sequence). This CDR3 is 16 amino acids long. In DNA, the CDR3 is TGCAGTGCTAGAGAAGAAAACAGGGGGCTGAATTCACCCCTCCACTTT. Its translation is CSAREENRGLNSPLHF.

This CDR3 reads CASSSLTGTNQPQHF. The CDR3 DNA reads TGTGCCAGCAGTAGCCTGACAGGGACCAATCAGCCCCAGCATTTT. The chain recombines TRBV27 with TRBJ1-5; 7 bases are a match to TRBD1. There are 15 residues in the CDR3. Per the germline V gene, CDR1 is MNHEY and CDR2 is SMNVEV (reference sequence). Trimming took 5 bases from V and 3 from J; bases not matched to a gene: 7.

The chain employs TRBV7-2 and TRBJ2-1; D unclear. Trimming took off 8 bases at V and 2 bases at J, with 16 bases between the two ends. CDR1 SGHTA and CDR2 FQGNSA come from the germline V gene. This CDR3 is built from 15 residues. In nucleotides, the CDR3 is TGTGCCAGCCGCCAAAAGGACCGTCCCTACAATGAGCAGTTCTTC. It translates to CASRQKDRPYNEQFF.

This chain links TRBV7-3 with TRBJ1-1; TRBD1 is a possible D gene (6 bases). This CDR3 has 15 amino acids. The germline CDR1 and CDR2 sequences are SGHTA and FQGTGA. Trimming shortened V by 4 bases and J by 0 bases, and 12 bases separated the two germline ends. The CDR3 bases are TGTGCCAGCAGCTGGGGAACAGGGTTGAACACTGAAGCTTTCTTT. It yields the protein CASSWGTGLNTEAFF. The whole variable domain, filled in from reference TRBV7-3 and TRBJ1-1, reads GAGVSQTPSNKVTEKGKYVELRCDPISGHTALYWYRQSLGQGPEFLIYFQGTGAADDSGLPNDRFFAVRPEGSVSTLKIQRTERGDSAVYLCASSWGTGLNTEAFFGQGTRLTVV.

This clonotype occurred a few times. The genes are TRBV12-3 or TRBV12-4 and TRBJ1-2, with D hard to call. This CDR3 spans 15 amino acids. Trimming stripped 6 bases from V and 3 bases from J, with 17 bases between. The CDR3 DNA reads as TGTGCCAGCAGCTCGACCGGGGAGAGCGACTATGGCTACACCTTC. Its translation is CASSSTGESDYGYTF.

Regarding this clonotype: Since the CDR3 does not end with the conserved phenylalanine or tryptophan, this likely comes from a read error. The CDR3 DNA sequence: TGTGCCTGGACCTCCTCGACCCCAGATACGCAGTATCTT. It yields the protein CAWTSSTPDTQYL. V gene TRBV30 combines with J gene TRBJ2-3; no definite D call. The CDR3 has 13 residues. Trimming took 4 bases from V and 4 from J, leaving 12 bases between them. From germline, CDR1 is GTSNPN and CDR2 SVGIG (reference sequence).

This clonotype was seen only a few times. This CDR3 is CASSLVAQGLETQYF. The CDR3 DNA reads as TGTGCCAGCAGCTTGGTCGCTCAGGGGCTGGAGACCCAGTACTTC. The rearrangement joins TRBV5-5 to TRBJ2-5, with D perhaps TRBD1 (6 bases). CDR1 and CDR2 (germline): SGHKS, YYEKEE (reference sequence). The CDR3 consists of 15 residues. The V end lost 0 bases, the J end lost 5 bases, and 14 bases lay between the germline ends.

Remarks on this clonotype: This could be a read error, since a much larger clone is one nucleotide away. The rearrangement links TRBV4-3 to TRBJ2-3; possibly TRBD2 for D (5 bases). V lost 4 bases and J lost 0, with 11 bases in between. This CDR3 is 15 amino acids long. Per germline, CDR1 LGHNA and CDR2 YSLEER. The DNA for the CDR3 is TGCGCCAGCAGCCGATTCGAGCGGAGCACAGATACGCAGTATTTT. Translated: CASSRFERSTDTQYF.

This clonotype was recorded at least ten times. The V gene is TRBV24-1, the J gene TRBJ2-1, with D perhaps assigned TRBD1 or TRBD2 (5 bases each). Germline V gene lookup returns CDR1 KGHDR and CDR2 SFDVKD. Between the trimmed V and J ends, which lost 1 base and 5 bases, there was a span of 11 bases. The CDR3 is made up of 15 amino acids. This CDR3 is CATSDFIGANNEQFF. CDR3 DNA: TGTGCCACCAGTGATTTCATCGGGGCCAACAATGAGCAGTTCTTC.

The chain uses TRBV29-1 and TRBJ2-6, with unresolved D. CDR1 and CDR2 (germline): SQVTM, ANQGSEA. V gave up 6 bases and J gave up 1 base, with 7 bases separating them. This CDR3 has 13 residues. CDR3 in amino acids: CSVRLSGANVLTF. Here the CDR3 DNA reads TGCAGCGTCCGTTTATCTGGGGCCAACGTCCTGACTTTC.